One and the same sample provided the 3 T cell receptor beta chains below, sequenced in a study of blood T cell repertoires in COVID-19 (dated by TCRdb to 2019 to 2021). Receptor amplification or capture employed the immunoSEQ multiplex PCR assay. TCRdb provides this immuneACCESS table in a form limited to in-frame rearrangements. Some clones are lacking; in checked studies, under half of them reflect an unresolved V gene, and why the rest are absent is not known. The table for this sample lists 82,000 or so clones; around 89% of them were counted only once. 1% to 1.5% of the sample goes to the ten largest clones. Sequenced: PBMCs or T cells enriched from blood (not recorded which). These receptors came from a woman aged 45-60 years with acute COVID-19.

The chain joins TRBV27 to TRBJ1-1; tentatively, D is TRBD1 (6 bases). There are 11 residues in the CDR3. Trimming removed 5 bases at V and 5 bases at J, with 6 bases between. Germline values: CDR1 MNHEY, CDR2 SMNVEV (reference sequence). The CDR3 coding sequence is TGTGCCAGCAGTAGGGGGACTGAAGCTTTCTTT. Translated: CASSRGTEAFF.

This clone was observed a handful of times. V gene TRBV19 combines with J gene TRBJ2-1; D possibly corresponds to TRBD1 (5 bases). The CDR3 is 16 residues long. Germline CDR1 reads LNHDA; CDR2 reads SQIVND (reference sequence). The V end lost 3 bases, the J end lost 0 bases, and 12 bases lay between the germline ends. The CDR3 coding sequence is TGTGCCAGTAGTATCGTAAGGGGAAACTCCTACAATGAGCAGTTCTTC. Its translation is CASSIVRGNSYNEQFF.

The CDR3 DNA is TGTGCCAGCAGCCTCCGGGACTCACTAACGAACACCGGGGAGCTGTTTTTT. It specifies CASSLRDSLTNTGELFF. The rearrangement links TRBV28 to TRBJ2-2, with D perhaps matching TRBD2 (6 bases). This CDR3 has 17 amino acids. Trimming left V 6 bases short and J 0 bases short, with 17 bases between. Germline V lookup: CDR1 MDHEN, CDR2 SYDVKM.